This T cell receptor (beta chain) was obtained from a study of blood T cells in healthy people across ages. Germline V gives CDR1 MNHEY, CDR2 SMNVEV (reference sequence). This CDR3 has 14 amino acids. A second PCR, run for roughly 7 to 11 cycles, used a sample-barcoded 5' primer plus a J-beta primer mix. A 12-random-nucleotide template-switch adaptor tagged each cDNA molecule. MiXCR, run by TCRdb on the 5' RACE reads, gives a single entry per CDR3 protein. The data hold about 830,000 distinct CDR3 sequences, with around 62% observed a single time. As regards this clonotype: Its ends do not fully match the called genes, so a read error is possible.

The sequenced sample consisted of blood. The chain uses TRBV27 and TRBJ1-2, with a weak D call TRBD1 (5 bases). The TCR comes from a young man in good health. The CDR3: CASSSEGWTGGYTF. CDR3 coding DNA: TGCGCCAGCAGTTCGGAGGGGTGGACGGGTGGCTACACCTTC.